The subject of this entry is one T cell receptor beta chain. This record belongs to a study of blood T cell repertoires in COVID-19. Here immunoSEQ multiplex PCR was the method, and the copy in TCRdb shows in-frame clones only, minus some. The sample carries about 460,000 clones, more than 85% recorded once. The CDR3 runs to 14 residues. V lost 3 bases and J 2 bases, leaving 8 bases between the germline ends. The germline gives CDR1 SNHLY, CDR2 FYNNEI. The sequencing input was PBMCs or T cells enriched from blood (not recorded which). V gene TRBV2 combines with J gene TRBJ1-5; D perhaps matches TRBD1 (5 bases). The sequence was obtained from a woman aged 55-75 years who had recovered from COVID-19. The CDR3 DNA is TGTGCCAGCAGTGACGTGACAGGCAATCAGCCCCAGCATTTT. Translated: CASSDVTGNQPQHF. Full variable domain (remainder filled in from reference TRBV2 and TRBJ1-5): EPEVTQTPSHQVTQMGQEVILRCVPISNHLYFYWYRQILGQKVEFLVSFYNNEISEKSEIFDDQFSVERPDGSNFTLKIRSTKLEDSAMYFCASSDVTGNQPQHFGDGTRLSIL.